The 19 T cell receptor beta chains presented below share a single source sample, sequenced in a study of blood T cell repertoires in COVID-19. Data came from immunoSEQ multiplex PCR; TCRdb stores just in-frame clones and leaves some out. The data show about 280,000 clones, roughly 85% seen once. Sequencing used peripheral blood. The receptors shown here come from a woman aged 65 to 85 with acute or convalescent COVID-19.

This chain links TRBV6-2 or TRBV6-3 with TRBJ1-1, with a weak D call TRBD1 (5 bases). Per the germline V gene, CDR1 is MNHEY and CDR2 is SVGEGT. Trimming cost V 5 bases and J 5 bases, with 15 bases left between them. The CDR3 covers 14 residues. Here the CDR3 DNA reads TGTGCCAGCAGTGGGTCCCGCAGGGAAACTGAAGCTTTCTTT. Translated: CASSGSRRETEAFF.

This rearrangement joins TRBV12-3 or TRBV12-4 to TRBJ2-2; TRBD1 aligns across 8 bases. J lost 4 bases, V lost 6 bases, and 1 base had no gene match. There are 13 residues in the CDR3. The CDR3 sequence: CASRGTGTGELFF. The CDR3 DNA is TGTGCCAGCAGGGGGACAGGCACCGGGGAGCTGTTTTTT.

A remark on this clone: Other DNA sequences within the sample encode an identical CDR3. V gene TRBV18 combines with J gene TRBJ1-1, with D perhaps matching TRBD1 (6 bases). The CDR3 covers 13 residues. Germline V gene lookup returns CDR1 KGHSH and CDR2 LQKENI. Trimming left V 5 bases short and J 1 base short, with 8 bases between. The CDR3 DNA follows: TGTGCCAGCTCATTGGGACAGAACACTGAAGCTTTCTTT. Encoded protein: CASSLGQNTEAFF.

V gene TRBV6-5 combines with J gene TRBJ1-2; D is undetermined. V was cut by 6 bases and J by 4 bases, with 18 bases left in between. CDR3 size: 15 residues. CDR1 is MNHEY and CDR2 is SVGAGI in the germline V gene. The DNA of the CDR3 is TGTGCCAGCAGGGACCCGAGCGGGTGGGGCTATGGCTACACCTTC. Translated: CASRDPSGWGYGYTF.

The chain employs TRBV11-2 and TRBJ2-1; D might be TRBD2 (5 bases). V lost 3 bases to trimming and J lost 7 bases, with 16 bases between them. Per germline, CDR1 SGHAT and CDR2 FQNNGV. This CDR3 contains 15 residues. CDR3 nucleotides: TGTGCCAGCAGCTTGGACGGGATCCCGCGGAATGAGCAGTTCTTC. Protein: CASSLDGIPRNEQFF.

On this clone: The sample holds other DNA sequences that translate to the same CDR3. The chain has TRBV2 and TRBJ1-2; 8 positions match TRBD1. Trimming at V came to 7 bases and at J to 8 bases, leaving 9 bases not matched to a gene. This CDR3 region has 13 residues. Germline V lookup: CDR1 SNHLY, CDR2 FYNNEI. The CDR3 region is CASKGQGAFGYTF. The CDR3 nucleotides are TGTGCCAGCAAGGGGCAGGGGGCTTTCGGCTACACCTTC.

The chain employs TRBV2 and TRBJ2-4, with D hard to call. Germline CDR1 and CDR2: SNHLY and FYNNEI. CDR3 size: 14 residues. V lost 6 bases and J lost 1, with 10 bases in between. The CDR3: CASSLQLAKNIQYF. Written as DNA, the CDR3 is TGTGCCAGCAGCTTACAGTTGGCCAAAAACATTCAGTACTTC. The complete variable domain, with remaining parts taken from reference TRBV2 and TRBJ2-4, reads EPEVTQTPSHQVTQMGQEVILRCVPISNHLYFYWYRQILGQKVEFLVSFYNNEISEKSEIFDDQFSVERPDGSNFTLKIRSTKLEDSAMYFCASSLQLAKNIQYFGAGTRLSVL.

This sequence joins TRBV7-3 and TRBJ1-3; 7 bases align to TRBD1. This CDR3 has 14 residues. V lost 6 bases, J lost 4 bases, and 6 bases stayed unmatched. Germline loops: CDR1 SGHTA, CDR2 FQGTGA. CDR3: CASREGASGNTIYF. The DNA of the CDR3 is TGTGCCAGCAGAGAGGGGGCATCGGGAAACACCATATATTTT.

The genes are TRBV20-1 and TRBJ2-2; 7 nucleotides align to TRBD1. The germline CDR1 and CDR2 sequences are DFQATT and SNEGSKA (reference sequence). The CDR3 consists of 11 residues. V lost 6 bases and J lost 6; bases outside the gene matches: 1. The DNA of the CDR3 is TGCAGTGCGCAGGGGGCCGGGGAGCTGTTTTTT. Amino acids: CSAQGAGELFF.

The chain couples TRBV27 to TRBJ2-7; D call uncertain. This CDR3 region has 14 residues. Per germline, CDR1 MNHEY and CDR2 SMNVEV (reference sequence). Trimming shortened V by 5 bases and J by 7 bases, and 18 bases separated the two germline ends. CDR3 loop: CASSLPSVHAEQYF. CDR3 DNA sequence: TGTGCCAGCAGTCTTCCCTCGGTCCACGCAGAGCAGTACTTC.

The chain combines TRBV27 with TRBJ1-2; D is undetermined. Germline lookup yields CDR1 MNHEY and CDR2 SMNVEV (reference sequence). This CDR3 spans 16 amino acids. V was clipped by 6 bases and J by 4 bases, with 21 bases between them. CDR3 DNA sequence: TGTGCCAGCAGAGAGGCCCGGAACCTTTTTACCTATGGCTACACCTTC. Encoded protein: CASREARNLFTYGYTF.

The chain combines TRBV30 with TRBJ1-6; possibly TRBD1 for D (5 bases). This CDR3 has 13 amino acids. V lost 3 bases to trimming and J lost 9 bases, with 12 bases between them. CDR1 and CDR2 (germline): GTSNPN, SVGIG (reference sequence). The CDR3 protein is CAWRTVLGSPLHF. In nucleotides, the CDR3 is TGTGCCTGGAGGACAGTCCTAGGTTCACCCCTCCACTTT.

The rearrangement uses TRBV5-6 and TRBJ1-2, with D perhaps matching TRBD1 (5 bases). Germline V CDR1 and CDR2: SGHDT, YYEEEE. The CDR3 covers 13 residues. V was pared by 0 bases and J by 7 bases, with 10 bases between. CDR3: CASSLDRPPGYTF. DNA of the CDR3: TGTGCCAGCAGCTTGGACAGGCCTCCTGGCTACACCTTC.

The V call is TRBV2, the J call TRBJ2-3; 9 bases match TRBD1. Germline V gene sequence: CDR1 SNHLY, CDR2 FYNNEI. CDR3 length: 15 amino acids. V was clipped by 2 bases and J by 8 bases; unmatched bases: 8. The CDR3 DNA sequence: TGTGCCAGCAGTGAAAGAGGGACAGGGAAGGGTACGCAGTATTTT. Its protein is CASSERGTGKGTQYF.

The chain employs TRBV7-8 and TRBJ2-2; 7 bases align to TRBD2. Germline V gene data show CDR1 as SGHVS and CDR2 as FQNEAQ. The CDR3 has 16 amino acids. V lost 2 bases to trimming and J lost 1 base; unmatched junction nucleotides: 4. This CDR3 is CASSLWVAGNTGELFF. CDR3 DNA sequence: TGTGCCAGCAGCTTATGGGTAGCGGGGAACACCGGGGAGCTGTTTTTT.

This clone has just one count. The chain is built from TRBV11-2 and TRBJ2-3; a possible D gene is TRBD2 (5 bases). This CDR3 has 17 residues. Per germline, CDR1 SGHAT and CDR2 FQNNGV. The V gene lost 1 base and the J gene lost 3 bases, with 17 bases spanning the gap. In nucleotides, the CDR3 is TGTGCCAGCAGCTTAGGTGAGGGTGGTCGGAGGACAGATACGCAGTATTTT. Protein product: CASSLGEGGRRTDTQYF.

V gene TRBV6-5 combines with J gene TRBJ1-2, with 10 bases aligning to TRBD1. The CDR3 is 15 residues long. J gave up 4 bases and V 4 bases, and 6 bases lay outside the gene matches. The germline CDR1 and CDR2 sequences are MNHEY and SVGAGI. CDR3 DNA sequence: TGTGCCAGCAGTTCCGGCCGGGACAGGGGCTATGGCTACACCTTC. Translating it yields CASSSGRDRGYGYTF.

This clone was seen a single time. The chain links TRBV5-6 to TRBJ1-2; D might be TRBD1 (5 bases). V lost 6 bases and J lost 7, with 13 bases in between. The CDR3 spans 12 residues. The V gene's germline CDR1 is SGHDT and CDR2 YYEEEE. The CDR3 reads CASTQGSGGYTF. The CDR3 DNA reads TGTGCCAGCACCCAGGGTTCTGGTGGCTACACCTTC.

The chain couples TRBV5-1 to TRBJ1-4; D is perhaps TRBD1 (6 bases). V was trimmed by 0 bases and J by 5 bases, leaving 8 bases between them. The CDR3 covers 14 residues. Germline V lookup: CDR1 SGHRS, CDR2 YFSETQ. CDR3 amino acids: CASSLGTVNEKLFF. The CDR3 DNA sequence: TGCGCCAGCAGCTTGGGGACAGTCAATGAAAAACTGTTTTTT.